The source of this T cell receptor beta chain is a study of cytomegalovirus exposure and HLA in healthy donors. General study findings and limits: A list of 150 or so TCR beta chains associated with cytomegalovirus was given.

Of note for this clone: Its antigen is undetermined.

Both 60 Vbeta primers and 13 Jbeta primers went into the PCR. Measured with immunoSEQ multiplex PCR; TCRdb has only the in-frame clones, and not every one. Among tens of thousands of clones listed, about 75% were seen once. The CDR3 is 15 amino acids. V dropped 3 bases and J dropped 3 bases, with 11 bases sitting between them. Germline CDR1 reads ENHRY; CDR2 reads SYGVKD. The TCR sequence derives from a woman aged 40-49 years in good health and CMV-seropositive. The rearrangement joins TRBV10-3 to TRBJ1-4, with D perhaps matching TRBD1 (6 bases). The sequencing input was PBMCs. Written as DNA, the CDR3 is TGTGCCATCAGTGATGTTCAGGGGTCTAATGAAAAACTGTTTTTT. Amino acids: CAISDVQGSNEKLFF.